This TCR beta chain came from a study of shared clonotypes between healthy human individuals. Study as a whole: There were three CD4 naive, three CD4 memory, two CD8 naive and one CD8 memory plates per donor. General study findings and limits: In a few donors, around 5.5% of naive CD4 clonotypes appeared in common.

With 3 bases removed from V and 0 bases from J, the gap between germline ends came to 9 bases. The CDR3 length is 15 residues. The germline V gene has CDR1 SNHLY and CDR2 FYNNEI. This clone was counted a single time. Its specificity is not known. Authors' data handling: ImmunoSEQ junction-only sequences lacked quality scores, so their filtering differed. Only in-frame clones appear in the TCRdb table, and some are missing; sequencing was by immunoSEQ multiplex PCR. For V, J and clone size, that table is used; D and trimming come from the DNA. The sample records some 2,100,000 clones, approximately 96% being singletons.

This receptor was taken from a man aged 18 to 29 in good health. The sample was naive CD4+ T cells sorted from blood. Subset defined: CD45RA+ positively selected. The gene calls are TRBV2 and TRBJ1-3; no clear D gene. The CDR3 sequence is CASSELVNSGNTIYF. CDR3 nucleotide sequence: TGTGCCAGCAGTGAGTTGGTAAACTCTGGAAACACCATATATTTT.